Sequencing of this TCR beta chain was carried out in a study of beta chain features in type 1 diabetes. With 5 bases removed from V and 1 base from J, the gap between germline ends came to 6 bases. Germline CDR1 reads ENHRY; CDR2 reads SYGVKD. The CDR3 contains 13 residues. In this sample, this clone turned up a few times. Every isolated RNA sample was fully reverse transcribed, so sequencing captured expressed TCRB transcripts. Libraries were prepared by immunoSEQ multiplex PCR; TCRdb keeps only in-frame clonotypes and omits some of them. Here the sample spans 130,000 to 150,000 clones, about 7% being singletons.

Material: central memory CD4+ T cells from blood. This clonotype was obtained from a woman aged 25 to 39 in good health. This rearrangement joins TRBV10-3 to TRBJ1-5, with D perhaps TRBD1 (5 bases). The CDR3 sequence: CAISRQSNQPQHF. The CDR3 DNA sequence: TGTGCCATCAGTCGACAGAGCAATCAGCCCCAGCATTTT.